Listed here are 10 T cell receptor beta chains from one sample, sequenced in a study of spatial heterogeneity in lung cancer. TCRdb independently ran MiXCR on the 5' RACE reads; one entry per CDR3 protein. This table has some 100,000 distinct CDR3 sequences, 12% appearing once. Regarding time point: sample taken at primary tumor resection. The study sequenced unsorted whole RNA from tumor, nontumor lung or frozen PBMC. The starting material was PBMCs, obtained at surgery. The receptors stem from a male donor with early-stage non-small cell lung cancer.

At least ten counts were recorded for this clonotype. The chain recombines TRBV7-9 with TRBJ2-7; unclear D gene. Germline V gene data show CDR1 as SEHNR and CDR2 as FQNEAQ (reference sequence). This CDR3 comprises 11 residues. V lost 5 bases, J lost 7 bases, and 9 bases lay in between. The CDR3 nucleotides are TGTGCCAGCAGCCAAGAAGTGGAGCAGTACTTC. Translating gives CASSQEVEQYF.

The V and J genes are TRBV2 and TRBJ1-4; weak D call: TRBD1 (5 bases). This CDR3 spans 15 amino acids. Trimming shortened V by 3 bases and J by 5 bases, and 13 bases separated the two germline ends. Germline V gene sequence: CDR1 SNHLY, CDR2 FYNNEI. The CDR3: CASSDAGPKNEKLFF. The CDR3 DNA reads as TGTGCCAGCAGTGATGCGGGACCGAAGAATGAAAAACTGTTTTTT.

The chain joins TRBV3-1 to TRBJ2-3; TRBD2 aligns across 12 bases. This CDR3 is 16 amino acids long. The germline V gene has CDR1 LGHDT and CDR2 YNNKEL (reference sequence). V trimming: 4 bases; J trimming: 3 bases; junction bases outside the gene matches: 5. The CDR3 DNA follows: TGTGCCAGCAGCCGCACTAGCGGGAGGCTGACAGATACGCAGTATTTT. Amino acid sequence: CASSRTSGRLTDTQYF.

This clonotype was found many times. The chain carries TRBV5-1 and TRBJ2-3; D call uncertain. Germline CDR1 is SGHRS and CDR2 is YFSETQ. CDR3 length equals 14 residues. Trimming left V 4 bases short and J 5 bases short, with 14 bases between. The CDR3 sequence: CASSADHPRDTQYF. The CDR3 DNA is TGCGCCAGCAGCGCAGATCATCCGCGAGATACGCAGTATTTT.

This clonotype was recorded a few times. The chain links TRBV9 to TRBJ2-3; D might be TRBD2 (6 bases). V was trimmed by 0 bases and J by 5 bases, leaving 10 bases between them. Germline CDR1 is SGDLS and CDR2 is YYNGEE. The CDR3 is made up of 14 amino acids. CDR3 region: CASSVDLEGDTQYF. As DNA, the CDR3 is TGTGCCAGCAGCGTAGACCTGGAGGGAGATACGCAGTATTTT.

The chain links TRBV23-1 to TRBJ2-5, with a possible D match to TRBD2 (6 bases). TRBV23-1 is sorted into the ORF group, with uncertain function. V was shortened by 4 bases and J by 6 bases, with 15 bases between the two germline ends. CDR3 size: 14 residues. For the CDR3, the DNA is TGCGCCAGCAGTCCGCTCAGGACTAAGAAGACCCAGTACTTC. Translating it yields CASSPLRTKKTQYF.

The chain is built from TRBV20-1 and TRBJ1-2; the D is unclear. V was clipped by 2 bases and J by 9 bases, with 13 bases between them. Looked up from germline, CDR1 is DFQATT and CDR2 is SNEGSKA (reference sequence). This CDR3 region has 12 residues. The CDR3 sequence: CSARFPNRSYTF. CDR3 bases: TGCAGTGCTAGATTTCCGAATCGGAGCTACACCTTC.

The V and J genes are TRBV12-3 or TRBV12-4 and TRBJ1-1, with unresolved D. This CDR3 spans 13 amino acids. The germline V and J ends were trimmed by 2 bases and 0 bases, with 4 bases remaining between them. Here the CDR3 DNA reads TGTGCCAGCAGTTTACAGCTGAACACTGAAGCTTTCTTT. Translated, it gives CASSLQLNTEAFF.

V is TRBV7-6 and J is TRBJ2-2, with D possibly matching TRBD2 (5 bases). The germline V and J ends were trimmed by 4 bases and 0 bases, with 24 bases remaining between them. CDR3 size: 20 residues. Germline lookup yields CDR1 SGHVS and CDR2 FNYEAQ. CDR3 protein: CASSWAVRTSGDANTGELFF. The DNA of the CDR3 is TGTGCCAGCAGCTGGGCCGTGAGAACTAGTGGAGACGCGAACACCGGGGAGCTGTTTTTT.

This clonotype was recorded at least ten times. The J gene is TRBJ1-6, the V gene TRBV7-2; D remains unclear. V shed 2 bases and J shed 9 bases, with 8 bases lying between them. Germline V CDR1 and CDR2: SGHTA, FQGNSA. This CDR3 region has 13 residues. The CDR3: CASSLKLPSPLHF. CDR3 bases: TGTGCCAGCAGCTTAAAACTCCCTTCACCCCTCCACTTT.